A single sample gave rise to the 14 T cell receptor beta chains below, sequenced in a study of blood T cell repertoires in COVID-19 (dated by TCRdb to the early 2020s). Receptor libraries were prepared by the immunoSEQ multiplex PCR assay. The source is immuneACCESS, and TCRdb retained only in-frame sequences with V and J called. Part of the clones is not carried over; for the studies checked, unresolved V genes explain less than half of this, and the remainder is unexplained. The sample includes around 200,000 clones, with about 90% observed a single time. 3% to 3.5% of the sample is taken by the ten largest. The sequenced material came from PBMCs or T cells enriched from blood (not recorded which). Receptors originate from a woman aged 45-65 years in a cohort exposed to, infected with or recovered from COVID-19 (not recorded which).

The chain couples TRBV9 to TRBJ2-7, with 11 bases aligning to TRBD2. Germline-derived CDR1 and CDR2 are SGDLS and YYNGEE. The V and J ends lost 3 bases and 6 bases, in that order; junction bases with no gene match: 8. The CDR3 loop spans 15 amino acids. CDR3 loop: CASSAVAGGQGEQYF. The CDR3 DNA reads TGTGCCAGCAGCGCCGTAGCGGGGGGGCAAGGCGAGCAGTACTTC.

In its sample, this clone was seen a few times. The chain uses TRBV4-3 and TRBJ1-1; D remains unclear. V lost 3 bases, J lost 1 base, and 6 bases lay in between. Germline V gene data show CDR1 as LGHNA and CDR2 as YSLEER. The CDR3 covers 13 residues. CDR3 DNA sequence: TGCGCCAGCAGCCATGAGAAGAACACTGAAGCTTTCTTT. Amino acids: CASSHEKNTEAFF.

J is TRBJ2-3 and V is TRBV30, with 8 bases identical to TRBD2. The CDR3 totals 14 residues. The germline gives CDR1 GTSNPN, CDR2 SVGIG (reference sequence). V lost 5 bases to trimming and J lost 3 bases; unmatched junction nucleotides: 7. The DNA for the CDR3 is TGTGCCTGGGAGAGCGGGGGTGGGACAGATACGCAGTATTTT. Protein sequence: CAWESGGGTDTQYF.

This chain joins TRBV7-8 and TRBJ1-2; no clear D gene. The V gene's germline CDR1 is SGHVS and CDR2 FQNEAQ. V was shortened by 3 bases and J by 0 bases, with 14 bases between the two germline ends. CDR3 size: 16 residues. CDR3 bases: TGTGCCAGCAGCTTGAATTCCTACCTCTCTAACTATGGCTACACCTTC. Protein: CASSLNSYLSNYGYTF.

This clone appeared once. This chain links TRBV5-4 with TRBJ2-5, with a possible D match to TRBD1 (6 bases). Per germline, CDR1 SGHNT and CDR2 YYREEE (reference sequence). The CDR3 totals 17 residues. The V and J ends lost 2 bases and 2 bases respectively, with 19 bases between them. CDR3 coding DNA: TGTGCCAGCAGCTTACAGGGTCTTGGGGCGATTCAAGAGACCCAGTACTTC. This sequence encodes CASSLQGLGAIQETQYF.

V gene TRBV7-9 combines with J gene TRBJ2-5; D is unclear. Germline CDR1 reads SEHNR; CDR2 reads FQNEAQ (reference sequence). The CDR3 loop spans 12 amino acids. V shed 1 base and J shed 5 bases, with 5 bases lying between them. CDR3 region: CASSLEEETQYF. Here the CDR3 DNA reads TGTGCCAGCAGCTTAGAGGAGGAGACCCAGTACTTC.

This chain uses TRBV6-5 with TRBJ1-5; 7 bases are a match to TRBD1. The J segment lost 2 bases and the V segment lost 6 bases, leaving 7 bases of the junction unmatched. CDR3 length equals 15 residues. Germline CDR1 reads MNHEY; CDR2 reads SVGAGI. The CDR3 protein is CASRTGSVGNQPQHF. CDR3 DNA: TGTGCCAGCAGGACAGGGTCGGTGGGCAATCAGCCCCAGCATTTT.

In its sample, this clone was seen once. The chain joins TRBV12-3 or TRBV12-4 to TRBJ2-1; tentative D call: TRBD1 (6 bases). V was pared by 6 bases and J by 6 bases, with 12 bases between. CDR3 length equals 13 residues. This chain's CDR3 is CASRPRQANEQFF. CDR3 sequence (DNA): TGTGCCAGCAGACCAAGACAGGCCAATGAGCAGTTCTTC.

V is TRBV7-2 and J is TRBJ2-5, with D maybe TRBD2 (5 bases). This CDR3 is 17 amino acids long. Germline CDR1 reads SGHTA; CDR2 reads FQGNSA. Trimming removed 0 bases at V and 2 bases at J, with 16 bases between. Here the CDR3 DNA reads TGTGCCAGCAGCTTAGCGCCTAGAACCCGGGGACAAGAGACCCAGTACTTC. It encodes CASSLAPRTRGQETQYF.

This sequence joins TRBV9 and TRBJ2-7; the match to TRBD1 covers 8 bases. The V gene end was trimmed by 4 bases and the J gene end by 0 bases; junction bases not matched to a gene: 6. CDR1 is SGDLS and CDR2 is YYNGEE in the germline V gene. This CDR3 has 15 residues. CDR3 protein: CASSPRQGLSYEQYF. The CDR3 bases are TGTGCCAGCAGCCCTCGACAGGGGCTCTCCTACGAGCAGTACTTC.

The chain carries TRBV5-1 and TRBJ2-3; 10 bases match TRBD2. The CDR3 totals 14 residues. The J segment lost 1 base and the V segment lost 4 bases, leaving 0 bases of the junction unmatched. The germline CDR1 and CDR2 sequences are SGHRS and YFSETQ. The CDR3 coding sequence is TGCGCCAGCAGCACTAGCGGGGGCACAGATACGCAGTATTTT. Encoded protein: CASSTSGGTDTQYF. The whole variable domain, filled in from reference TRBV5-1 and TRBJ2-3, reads KAGVTQTPRYLIKTRGQQVTLSCSPISGHRSVSWYQQTPGQGLQFLFEYFSETQRNKGNFPGRFSGRQFSNSRSEMNVSTLELGDSALYLCASSTSGGTDTQYFGPGTRLTVL.

This CDR3 is CASSPGTGGLYEQYF. DNA for the CDR3: TGTGCCAGCAGCCCCGGGACAGGCGGACTATACGAGCAGTACTTC. This chain joins TRBV11-1 and TRBJ2-7; 8 bases are shared with TRBD1. The length of the CDR3 is 15 residues. Germline V gene sequence: CDR1 SGHAT, CDR2 FQDESV (reference sequence). After removal of 5 bases from V and 4 bases from J, the junction contained 10 bases not matched to a gene.

The CDR3 loop reads CAISGTVQETQYF. In DNA, the CDR3 is TGTGCCATCAGTGGGACAGTACAAGAGACCCAGTACTTC. V is TRBV10-3 and J is TRBJ2-5; D possibly corresponds to TRBD1 (6 bases). Germline CDR1 ENHRY, CDR2 SYGVKD. The CDR3 runs 13 residues. With 4 bases removed from V and 2 bases from J, the gap between germline ends came to 8 bases.

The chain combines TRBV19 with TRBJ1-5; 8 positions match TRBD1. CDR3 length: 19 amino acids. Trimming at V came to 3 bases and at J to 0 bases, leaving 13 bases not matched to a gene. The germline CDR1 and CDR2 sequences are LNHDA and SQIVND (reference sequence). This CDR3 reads CASSIWTGRWGYSNQPQHF. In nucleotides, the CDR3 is TGTGCCAGTAGTATTTGGACAGGGCGGTGGGGATATAGCAATCAGCCCCAGCATTTT.